This is a list of T cell receptor beta chains from one sample in a study of T cells in Graves' hyperthyroidism and ophthalmopathy. MiXCR, run by TCRdb on the multiplex PCR reads, gives a single entry per CDR3 protein. The sample lists roughly 380,000 distinct CDR3 sequences, approximately 15% occurring once. Sequencing was done on a sample of blood. These receptor sequences come from a woman in her sixties with Graves' hyperthyroidism. Both conserved end residues are part of each CDR3. Each record gives: D gene, J gene, V gene, clone size, CDR3 DNA, CDR3 protein. The D gene is left open where the match is weak. Clone size appears in some rows only: once, few, many, or a class for an expanded clone.

-	TRBJ2-3	TRBV15	-	TGTGCCACCAGCAGAGATACTACGCAGTATTTT	CATSRDTTQYF
TRBD1	TRBJ1-1	TRBV5-1	many	TGCGCCAGCAGCCGGGACAGACCGAACACTGAAGCTTTCTTT	CASSRDRPNTEAFF
-	TRBJ1-5	TRBV12-3/TRBV12-4	many	TGTGCCAGCAGTTTAGAAGCAGGGGATGCGCCCCAGCATTTT	CASSLEAGDAPQHF
TRBD2	TRBJ2-1	TRBV28	once	TGTGCCAGCAGTCCCGGGACTAGCGGGACGAGGGAGCAGTTCTTC	CASSPGTSGTREQFF
-	TRBJ2-3	TRBV5-1	many	TGCGCCAGCAGCTTGGCCGACAGCAGCACAGATACGCAGTATTTT	CASSLADSSTDTQYF
-	TRBJ1-5	TRBV19	-	TGTGCCAGTATGTACGGTAATCAGCCCCAGCATTTT	CASMYGNQPQHF
-	TRBJ2-1	TRBV9	-	TGTGCCAGCAGCGAAGGGGTGAGTAAGCAGTTCTTC	CASSEGVSKQFF
-	TRBJ2-1	TRBV7-7	many	TGTGCTAGCAGCTTATACAGAAACAATGAGCAGTTCTTC	CASSLYRNNEQFF
-	TRBJ2-2	TRBV2	-	TGTGCCAGCAGACAGGGCTCCACCGGGGAGCTGTTTTTT	CASRQGSTGELFF
-	TRBJ2-2	TRBV12-3/TRBV12-4	many	TGTGCCAGCAGCAACATGGACAGAAACACCGGGGAGCTGTTTTTT	CASSNMDRNTGELFF
TRBD2	TRBJ2-1	TRBV13	many	TGTGCCAGCAGCATCGGACTAGCGGGAGGGCCTGGGATATCATACAATGAGCAGTTCTTC	CASSIGLAGGPGISYNEQFF
TRBD2	TRBJ2-1	TRBV7-9	many	TGTGCCAGCAGCCTCCAGACTAGCGGGAGATACAATGAGCAGTTCTTC	CASSLQTSGRYNEQFF
-	TRBJ2-5	TRBV2	many	TGTGCCAGCTCGGACGGGCCGCTGGAGACCCAGTACTTC	CASSDGPLETQYF
-	TRBJ2-3	TRBV5-4	many	TGTGCCAGCAGCCTCTTTCAACGTACGCAGTATTTT	CASSLFQRTQYF
-	TRBJ1-1	TRBV27	few	TGTGCCAGCAGTTCCGCGGCCCGGACGGAAGCTTTCTTT	CASSSAARTEAFF
-	TRBJ1-2	TRBV5-1	-	TGCGCCAGCAGCTTGGACTTCGGGGAGGGTGTCTATGGCTACACCTTC	CASSLDFGEGVYGYTF
TRBD1	TRBJ2-7	TRBV5-1	many	TGCGCCAGCAGACCCGGGACAGGGGACTCCGAGCAGTACTTC	CASRPGTGDSEQYF
-	TRBJ2-1	TRBV30	many	TGTGCCTGGAGGCGGGGCTCCTACAATGAGCAGTTCTTC	CAWRRGSYNEQFF
-	TRBJ2-6	TRBV6-1	many	TGTGCCAGCAACCGCGGGGGCGCTGGGGCCAACGTCCTGACTTTC	CASNRGGAGANVLTF
-	TRBJ2-3	TRBV7-9	many	TGTGCCAGCAGCGCCCGTTCACCGGGACTGTACACAGATACGCAGTATTTT	CASSARSPGLYTDTQYF
-	TRBJ1-2	TRBV20-1	many	TGCAGTGCTAGATCCCACGGGCGACTCTCCTCTAACTATGGCTACACCTTC	CSARSHGRLSSNYGYTF
-	TRBJ2-7	TRBV2	once	TGTGCCAGCAGGAGGGACTCGGCCGGGGCAGGCCCCTACGAGCAGTACTTC	CASRRDSAGAGPYEQYF
TRBD2	TRBJ2-7	TRBV11-1	-	TGTGCCAGCAGTGGACTAGAAACCTACGAGCAGTACTTC	CASSGLETYEQYF
-	TRBJ1-3	TRBV18	-	TGTGCCAGCTCACCACCCGCCCAGTACTCTGGAAACACCATATATTTT	CASSPPAQYSGNTIYF
TRBD2	TRBJ2-7	TRBV28	many	TGTGCCAGCAGTTTACCCACCCACGAGACTAGCGGGAGTACCCACGAGCAGTACTTC	CASSLPTHETSGSTHEQYF
TRBD1	TRBJ1-4	TRBV6-2/TRBV6-3	-	TGTGCCAGCAGTACGACACCCCCCGGACAGGGGAGCGAAAAACTGTTTTTT	CASSTTPPGQGSEKLFF
-	TRBJ2-2	TRBV9	few	TGTGCCAGCAGCAGGGGCGAGGCCGGGGAGCTGTTTTTT	CASSRGEAGELFF
-	TRBJ2-2	TRBV4-1	-	TGCGCCAGCAGCCGCCAGGTCTCCGGGGAGCTGTTTTTT	CASSRQVSGELFF
-	TRBJ1-3	TRBV7-3	once	TGTGCCAGCAGCTTATCCCCCCGACAGCCTGGAAACACCATATATTTT	CASSLSPRQPGNTIYF
TRBD1	TRBJ1-5	TRBV13	many	TGTGCCAGCAGCTTAACAGGGGGCGGCAATCAGCCCCAGCATTTT	CASSLTGGGNQPQHF
-	TRBJ1-2	TRBV20-1	few	TGCAGTGCTGAACAGGGAGGCTATGGCTACACCTTC	CSAEQGGYGYTF
-	TRBJ2-1	TRBV7-9	many	TGTGCCAGCAGCTTAGTAGGTTGGACGCCGCAAGCCAATGAGCAGTTCTTC	CASSLVGWTPQANEQFF
-	TRBJ1-2	TRBV2	many	TGTGCCAGCAGTGGACCCTCTCGAGGACTTAACTATGGCTACACCTTC	CASSGPSRGLNYGYTF
TRBD2	TRBJ2-5	TRBV7-3	many	TGTGCCAGCAGCTTAACAGGGCTAGCGGGAGGGCCCGGAGAGACCCAGTACTTC	CASSLTGLAGGPGETQYF
-	TRBJ2-7	TRBV20-1	many	TGCAGTGCTAGAGTAGTAGCAGGCTACGAGCAGTACTTC	CSARVVAGYEQYF
-	TRBJ1-1	TRBV3-1	many	TGTGCCAGCAGCCAAGAGTGGGGCGAGGCTTTCTTT	CASSQEWGEAFF
-	TRBJ2-6	TRBV12-3/TRBV12-4	many	TGTGCCAGCAGTTACCAGGGGTCTGGGGCCAACGTCCTGACTTTC	CASSYQGSGANVLTF
TRBD1	TRBJ1-5	TRBV7-2	many	TGTGCCAGCAGCCCACAGACAGGGTTAACTCAGCCCCAGCATTTT	CASSPQTGLTQPQHF
TRBD2	TRBJ2-2	TRBV7-8	-	TGTGCCAGCAGCTTATGGCCTCCTAGCGGGAGGGCAAGTCGGAACACCGGGGAGCTGTTTTTT	CASSLWPPSGRASRNTGELFF
-	TRBJ2-7	TRBV4-1	few	TGCGCCAGCAGCCAACATCCTGCGGGACAGCCCTACGAGCAGTACTTC	CASSQHPAGQPYEQYF